This T cell receptor beta chain was sequenced in a study of blood T cell repertoires in COVID-19. Study context: Both acute and convalescent COVID-19 samples were obtained from the United States, Italy and Spain.

This study enrolled people aged about 18 to 90 from about two dozen US geographic areas. Participant-given clinical history determined each cohort assignment. In Cohort 3, a recovered donor had either two negative PCRs, clearance, or symptom resolution. The table came from immunoSEQ multiplex PCR; TCRdb's copy has only in-frame clones and leaves some out. The sample yields about 480,000 clones, around 87% seen once. Specimen: PBMCs or T cells enriched from blood (not recorded which). The receptor was derived from a woman in her thirties or forties who had recovered from COVID-19.

The CDR3 sequence: CASGPPDRGLRPYNEQFF. The CDR3 nucleotides read TGTGCCAGCGGGCCCCCGGACAGGGGGCTCCGCCCCTACAATGAGCAGTTCTTC. The chain recombines TRBV28 with TRBJ2-1; 11 bases fit TRBD1. The CDR3 is 18 amino acids. Losses at the gene ends were 8 bases for V and 2 bases for J; bases not matched to a gene: 14. In germline, CDR1 is MDHEN, CDR2 SYDVKM.